This T cell receptor (beta chain) was observed in a study of chemoradiotherapy in HPV16-positive cancers. The junction had 10 bases not matched to a gene; V was cut back by 7 bases and J by 5 bases. In germline, CDR1 is SQVTM, CDR2 ANQGSEA. CDR3 length: 13 amino acids. TCRdb's table, derived via immunoSEQ multiplex PCR, lists solely in-frame clones and lacks some. The data hold just under 5,000 clones, with approximately 95% observed a single time. This receptor was taken from a human donor with HPV-associated anogenital cancer. This chain connects TRBV29-1 to TRBJ2-7; 8 bases line up with TRBD1. This specimen was tumor tissue, taken from a patient who underwent chemoradiotherapy. CDR3 DNA sequence: TGCAGCGCCGGACAGGGAATTATCAACGAGCAGTACTTC. It translates to CSAGQGIINEQYF.